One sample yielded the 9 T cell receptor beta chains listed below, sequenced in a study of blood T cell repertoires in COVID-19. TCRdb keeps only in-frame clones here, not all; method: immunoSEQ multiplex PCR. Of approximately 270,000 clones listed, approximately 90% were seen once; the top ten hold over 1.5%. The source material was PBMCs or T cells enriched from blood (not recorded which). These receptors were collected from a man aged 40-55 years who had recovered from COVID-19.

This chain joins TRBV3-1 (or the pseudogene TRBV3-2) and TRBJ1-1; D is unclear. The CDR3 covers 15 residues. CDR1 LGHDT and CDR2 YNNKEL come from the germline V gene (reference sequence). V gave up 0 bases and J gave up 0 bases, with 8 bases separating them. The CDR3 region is CASSQDWRVNTEAFF. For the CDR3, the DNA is TGTGCCAGCAGCCAAGATTGGCGGGTGAACACTGAAGCTTTCTTT.

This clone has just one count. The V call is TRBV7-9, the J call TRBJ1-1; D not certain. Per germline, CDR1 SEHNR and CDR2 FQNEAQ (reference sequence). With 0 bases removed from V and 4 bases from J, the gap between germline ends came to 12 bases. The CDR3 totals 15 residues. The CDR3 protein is CASSLALTWSTEAFF. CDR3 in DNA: TGTGCCAGCAGCTTAGCGTTAACTTGGAGCACTGAAGCTTTCTTT. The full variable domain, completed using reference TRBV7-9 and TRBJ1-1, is DTGVSQNPRHKITKRGQNVTFRCDPISEHNRLYWYRQTLGQGPEFLTYFQNEAQLEKSRLLSDRFSAERPKGSFSTLEIQRTEQGDSAMYLCASSLALTWSTEAFFGQGTRLTVV.

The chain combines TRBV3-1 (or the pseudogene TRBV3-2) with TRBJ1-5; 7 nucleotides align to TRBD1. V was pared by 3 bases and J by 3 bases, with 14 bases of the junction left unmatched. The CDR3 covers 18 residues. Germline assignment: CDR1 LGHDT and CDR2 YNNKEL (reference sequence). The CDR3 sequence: CASSQSFSGTAANQPQHF. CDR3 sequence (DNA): TGTGCCAGCAGCCAGAGCTTCTCTGGGACAGCCGCCAATCAGCCCCAGCATTTT.

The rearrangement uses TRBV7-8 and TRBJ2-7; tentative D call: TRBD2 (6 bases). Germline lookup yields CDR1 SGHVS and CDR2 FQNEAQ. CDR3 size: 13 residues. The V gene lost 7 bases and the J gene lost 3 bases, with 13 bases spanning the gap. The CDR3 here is CASKLGGDYEQYF. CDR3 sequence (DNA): TGTGCCAGCAAACTGGGGGGAGACTACGAGCAGTACTTC. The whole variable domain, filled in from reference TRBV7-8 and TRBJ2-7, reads GAGVSQSPRYKVAKRGQDVALRCDPISGHVSLFWYQQALGQGPEFLTYFQNEAQLDKSGLPSDRFFAERPEGSVSTLKIQRTQQEDSAVYLCASKLGGDYEQYFGPGTRLTVT.

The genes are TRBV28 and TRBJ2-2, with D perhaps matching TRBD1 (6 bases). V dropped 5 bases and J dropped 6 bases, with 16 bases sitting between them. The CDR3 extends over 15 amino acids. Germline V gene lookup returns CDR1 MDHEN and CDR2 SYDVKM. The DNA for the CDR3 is TGTGCCAGCAGTGAAACAGGGAATGTCCCCGGGGAGCTGTTTTTT. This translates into CASSETGNVPGELFF.

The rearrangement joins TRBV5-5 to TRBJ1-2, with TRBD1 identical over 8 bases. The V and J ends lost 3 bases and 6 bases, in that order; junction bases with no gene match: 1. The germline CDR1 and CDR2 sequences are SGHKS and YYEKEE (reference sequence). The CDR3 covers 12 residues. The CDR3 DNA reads TGTGCCAGCAGCTACAGGGGGGATGGCTACACCTTC. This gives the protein CASSYRGDGYTF.

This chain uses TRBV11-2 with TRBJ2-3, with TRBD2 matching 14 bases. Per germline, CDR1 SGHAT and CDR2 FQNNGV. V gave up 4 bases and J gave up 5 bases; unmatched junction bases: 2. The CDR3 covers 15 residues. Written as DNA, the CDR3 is TGTGCCAGCAGCTCCGGACTAGCGGGAGGAGATACGCAGTATTTT. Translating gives CASSSGLAGGDTQYF.

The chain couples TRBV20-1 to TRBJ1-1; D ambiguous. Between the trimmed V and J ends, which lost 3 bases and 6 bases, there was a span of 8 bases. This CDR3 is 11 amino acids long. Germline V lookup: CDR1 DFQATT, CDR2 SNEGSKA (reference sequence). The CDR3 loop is CSASGISEAFF. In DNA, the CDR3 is TGCAGTGCTAGCGGTATTTCTGAAGCTTTCTTT.

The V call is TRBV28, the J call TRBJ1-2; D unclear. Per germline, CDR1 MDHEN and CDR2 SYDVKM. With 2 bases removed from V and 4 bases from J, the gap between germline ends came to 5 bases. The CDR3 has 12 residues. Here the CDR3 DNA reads TGTGCCAGCAGTTTAGGCCGCTATGGCTACACCTTC. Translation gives CASSLGRYGYTF.